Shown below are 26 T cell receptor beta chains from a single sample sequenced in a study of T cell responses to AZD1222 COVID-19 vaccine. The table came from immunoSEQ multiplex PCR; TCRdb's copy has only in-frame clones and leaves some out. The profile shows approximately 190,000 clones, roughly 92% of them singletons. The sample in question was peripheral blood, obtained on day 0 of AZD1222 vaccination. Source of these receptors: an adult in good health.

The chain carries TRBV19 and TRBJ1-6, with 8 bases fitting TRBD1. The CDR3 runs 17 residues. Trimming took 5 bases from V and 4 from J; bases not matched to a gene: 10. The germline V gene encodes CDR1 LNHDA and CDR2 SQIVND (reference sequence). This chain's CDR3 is CASSGDRRSSYNSPLHF. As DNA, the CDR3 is TGTGCCAGTAGTGGGGACAGGAGATCGTCTTATAATTCACCCCTCCACTTT.

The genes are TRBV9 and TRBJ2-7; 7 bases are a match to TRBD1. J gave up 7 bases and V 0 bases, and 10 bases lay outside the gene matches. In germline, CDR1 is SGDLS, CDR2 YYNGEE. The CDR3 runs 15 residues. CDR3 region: CASSVGTGVLREQYF. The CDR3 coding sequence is TGTGCCAGCAGCGTAGGGACAGGCGTCCTACGGGAGCAGTACTTC.

CDR3 amino acids: CASTDFASSYNEQFF. The CDR3 DNA follows: TGTGCCAGTACGGACTTCGCCAGCTCCTACAATGAGCAGTTCTTC. The rearrangement links TRBV19 to TRBJ2-1; weak D call: TRBD2 (5 bases). V gave up 7 bases and J gave up 0 bases, with 13 bases separating them. The CDR3 contains 15 residues. Germline V gene sequence: CDR1 LNHDA, CDR2 SQIVND (reference sequence). Full variable domain (missing parts from reference TRBV19 and TRBJ2-1): DGGITQSPKYLFRKEGQNVTLSCEQNLNHDAMYWYRQDPGQGLRLIYYSQIVNDFQKGDIAEGYSVSREKKESFPLTVTSAQKNPTAFYLCASTDFASSYNEQFFGPGTRLTVL.

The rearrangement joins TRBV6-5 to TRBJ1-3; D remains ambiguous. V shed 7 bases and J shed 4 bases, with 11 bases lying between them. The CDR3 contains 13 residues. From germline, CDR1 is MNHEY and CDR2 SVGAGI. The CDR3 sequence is CASTQALGNTIYF. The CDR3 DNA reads TGTGCCAGCACCCAGGCGCTGGGAAACACCATATATTTT.

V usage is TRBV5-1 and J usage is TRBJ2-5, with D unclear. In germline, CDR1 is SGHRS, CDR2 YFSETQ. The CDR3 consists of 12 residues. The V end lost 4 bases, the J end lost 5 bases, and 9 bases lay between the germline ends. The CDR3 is CASSPLGETQYF. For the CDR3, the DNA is TGCGCCAGCAGCCCCCTCGGGGAGACCCAGTACTTC.

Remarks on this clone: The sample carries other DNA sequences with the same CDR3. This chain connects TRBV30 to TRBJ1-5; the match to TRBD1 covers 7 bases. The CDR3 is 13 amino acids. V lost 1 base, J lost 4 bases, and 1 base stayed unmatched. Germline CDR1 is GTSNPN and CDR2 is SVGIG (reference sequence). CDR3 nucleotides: TGTGCCTGGAGTGGACAGGGTAATCAGCCCCAGCATTTT. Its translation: CAWSGQGNQPQHF.

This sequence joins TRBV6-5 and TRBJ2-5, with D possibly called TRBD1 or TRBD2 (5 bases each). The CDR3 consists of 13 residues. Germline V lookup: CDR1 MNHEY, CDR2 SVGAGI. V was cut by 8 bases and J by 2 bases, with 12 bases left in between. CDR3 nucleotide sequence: TGTGCCAGCCTCGGGGACCGACAAGAGACCCAGTACTTC. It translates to CASLGDRQETQYF.

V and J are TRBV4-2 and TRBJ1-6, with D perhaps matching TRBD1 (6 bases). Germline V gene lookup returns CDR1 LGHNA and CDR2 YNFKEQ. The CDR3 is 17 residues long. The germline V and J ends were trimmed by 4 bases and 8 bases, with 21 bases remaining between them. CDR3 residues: CASSRSAPGQTDSPLHF. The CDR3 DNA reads TGTGCCAGCAGCCGGTCGGCCCCAGGACAGACAGATTCACCCCTCCACTTT.

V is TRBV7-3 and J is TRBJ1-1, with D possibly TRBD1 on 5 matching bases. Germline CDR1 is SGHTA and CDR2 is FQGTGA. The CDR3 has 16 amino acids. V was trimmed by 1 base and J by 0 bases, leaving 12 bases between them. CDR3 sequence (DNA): TGTGCCAGCAGCTTAAAGGGGAACAGCATGAACACTGAAGCTTTCTTT. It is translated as CASSLKGNSMNTEAFF.

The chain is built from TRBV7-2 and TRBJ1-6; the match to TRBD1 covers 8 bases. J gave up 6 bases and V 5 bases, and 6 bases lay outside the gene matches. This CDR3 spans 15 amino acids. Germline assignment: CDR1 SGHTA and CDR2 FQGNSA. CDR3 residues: CASSIQGALNSPLHF. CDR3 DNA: TGTGCCAGCAGCATCCAGGGGGCTCTTAATTCACCCCTCCACTTT.

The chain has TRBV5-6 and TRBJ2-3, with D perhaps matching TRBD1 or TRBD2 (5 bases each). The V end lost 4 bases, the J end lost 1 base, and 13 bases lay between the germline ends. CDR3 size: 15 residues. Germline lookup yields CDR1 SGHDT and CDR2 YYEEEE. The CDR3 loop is CASSPLGDGTDTQYF. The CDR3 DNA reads TGTGCCAGCAGCCCCCTGGGGGACGGCACAGATACGCAGTATTTT.

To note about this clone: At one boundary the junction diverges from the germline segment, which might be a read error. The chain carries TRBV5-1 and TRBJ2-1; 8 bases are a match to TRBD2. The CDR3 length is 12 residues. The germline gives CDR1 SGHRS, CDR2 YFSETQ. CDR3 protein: CASSGQGLGSLF. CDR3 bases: TGCGCCAGCAGCGGGCAGGGACTAGGGTCGCTCTTC.

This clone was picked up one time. This CDR3 reads CAISEIPSTAGEQYF. CDR3 nucleotides: TGTGCCATCAGTGAGATACCCAGCACCGCGGGCGAGCAGTACTTC. The chain couples TRBV10-3 to TRBJ2-7; tentatively, D is TRBD2 (5 bases). CDR1 and CDR2 from the germline V gene are ENHRY and SYGVKD. The CDR3 consists of 15 residues. V shed 2 bases and J shed 6 bases, with 17 bases lying between them.

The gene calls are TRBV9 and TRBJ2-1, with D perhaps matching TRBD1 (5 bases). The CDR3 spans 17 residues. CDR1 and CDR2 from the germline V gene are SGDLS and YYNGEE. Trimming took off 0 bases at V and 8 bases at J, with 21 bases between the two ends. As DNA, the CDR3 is TGTGCCAGCAGCGTAGCTATTCAGGGCGGCGCGTTCGATGAGCAGTTCTTC. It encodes CASSVAIQGGAFDEQFF.

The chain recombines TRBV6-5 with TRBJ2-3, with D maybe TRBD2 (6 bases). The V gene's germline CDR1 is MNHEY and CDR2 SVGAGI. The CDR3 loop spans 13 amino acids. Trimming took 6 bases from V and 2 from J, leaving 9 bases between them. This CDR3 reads CASRGLNTDTQYF. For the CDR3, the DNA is TGTGCCAGCAGGGGACTTAACACAGATACGCAGTATTTT.

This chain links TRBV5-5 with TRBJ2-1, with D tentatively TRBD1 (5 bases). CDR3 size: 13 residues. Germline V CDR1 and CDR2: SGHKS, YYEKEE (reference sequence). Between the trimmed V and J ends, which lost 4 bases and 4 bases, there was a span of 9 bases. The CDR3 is CASSTDRYNEQFF. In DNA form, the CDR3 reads TGTGCCAGCAGCACAGACAGATACAATGAGCAGTTCTTC.

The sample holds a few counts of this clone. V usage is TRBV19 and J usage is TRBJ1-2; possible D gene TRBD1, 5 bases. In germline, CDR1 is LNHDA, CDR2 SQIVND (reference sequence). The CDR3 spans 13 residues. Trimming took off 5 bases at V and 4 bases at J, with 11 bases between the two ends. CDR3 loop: CASSQRDGYGYTF. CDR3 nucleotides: TGTGCCAGTAGTCAAAGGGACGGCTATGGCTACACCTTC.

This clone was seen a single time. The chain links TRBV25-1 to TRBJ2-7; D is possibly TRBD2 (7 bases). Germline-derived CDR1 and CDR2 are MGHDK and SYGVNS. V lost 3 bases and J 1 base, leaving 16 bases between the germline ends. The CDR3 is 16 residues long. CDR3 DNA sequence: TGTGCCAGCAGTGATAGGGGGGGCGGGTCTTCCTACGAGCAGTACTTC. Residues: CASSDRGGGSSYEQYF.

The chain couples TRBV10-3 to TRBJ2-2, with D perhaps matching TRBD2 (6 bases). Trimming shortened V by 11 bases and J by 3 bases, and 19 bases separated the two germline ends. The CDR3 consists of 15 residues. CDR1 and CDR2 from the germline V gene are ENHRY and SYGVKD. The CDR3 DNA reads TGTGCCGCTCGGGCGGGGCTTCGAGACACCGGGGAGCTGTTTTTT. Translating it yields CAARAGLRDTGELFF.

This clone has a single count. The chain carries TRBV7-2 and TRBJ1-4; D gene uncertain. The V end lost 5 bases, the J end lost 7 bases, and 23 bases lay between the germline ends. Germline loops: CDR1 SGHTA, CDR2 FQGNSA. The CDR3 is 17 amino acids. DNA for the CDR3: TGTGCCAGCAGCAATACCGTCCTGGGAGCCAAGGGTGAAAAACTGTTTTTT. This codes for CASSNTVLGAKGEKLFF.

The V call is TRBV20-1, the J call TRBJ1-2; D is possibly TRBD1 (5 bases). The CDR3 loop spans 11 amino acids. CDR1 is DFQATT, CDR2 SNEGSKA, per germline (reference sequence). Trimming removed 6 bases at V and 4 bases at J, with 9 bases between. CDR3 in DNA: TGCAGTGCCACAGGTTCCTATGGCTACACCTTC. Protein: CSATGSYGYTF.

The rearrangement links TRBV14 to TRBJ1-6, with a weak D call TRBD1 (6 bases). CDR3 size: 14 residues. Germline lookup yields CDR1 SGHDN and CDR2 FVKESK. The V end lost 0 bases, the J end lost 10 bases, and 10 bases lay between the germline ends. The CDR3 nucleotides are TGTGCCAGCAGCCAAGAAACAGGGCTCTCACCCCTCCACTTT. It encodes CASSQETGLSPLHF.

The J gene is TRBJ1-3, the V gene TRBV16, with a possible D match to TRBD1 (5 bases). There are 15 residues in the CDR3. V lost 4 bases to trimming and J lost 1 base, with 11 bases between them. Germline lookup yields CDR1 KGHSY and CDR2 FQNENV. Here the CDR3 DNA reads TGTGCCAGCAGCCGACGGACACGATCTGGAAACACCATATATTTT. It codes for CASSRRTRSGNTIYF.

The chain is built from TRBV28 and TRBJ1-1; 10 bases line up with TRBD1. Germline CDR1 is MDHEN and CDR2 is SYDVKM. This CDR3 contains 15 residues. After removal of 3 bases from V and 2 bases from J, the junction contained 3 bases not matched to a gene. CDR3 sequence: CASSFPTGGNTEAFF. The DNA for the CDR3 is TGTGCCAGCAGTTTTCCGACAGGGGGCAACACTGAAGCTTTCTTT. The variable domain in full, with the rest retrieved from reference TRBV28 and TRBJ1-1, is DVKVTQSSRYLVKRTGEKVFLECVQDMDHENMFWYRQDPGLGLRLIYFSYDVKMKEKGDIPEGYSVSREKKERFSLILESASTNQTSMYLCASSFPTGGNTEAFFGQGTRLTVV.

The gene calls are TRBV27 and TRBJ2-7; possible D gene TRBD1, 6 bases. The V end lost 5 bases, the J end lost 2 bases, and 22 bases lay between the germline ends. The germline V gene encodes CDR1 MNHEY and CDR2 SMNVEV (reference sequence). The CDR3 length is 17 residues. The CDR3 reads CASSEGWADSPTYEQYF. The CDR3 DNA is TGTGCCAGCAGTGAGGGATGGGCGGACAGTCCAACCTACGAGCAGTACTTC.

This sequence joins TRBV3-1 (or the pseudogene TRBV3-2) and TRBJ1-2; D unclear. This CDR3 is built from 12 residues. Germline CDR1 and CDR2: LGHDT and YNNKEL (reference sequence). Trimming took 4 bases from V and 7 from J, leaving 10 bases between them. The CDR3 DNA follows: TGTGCCAGCAGCCCCGGCGGGAGTGGCTACACCTTC. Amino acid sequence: CASSPGGSGYTF.